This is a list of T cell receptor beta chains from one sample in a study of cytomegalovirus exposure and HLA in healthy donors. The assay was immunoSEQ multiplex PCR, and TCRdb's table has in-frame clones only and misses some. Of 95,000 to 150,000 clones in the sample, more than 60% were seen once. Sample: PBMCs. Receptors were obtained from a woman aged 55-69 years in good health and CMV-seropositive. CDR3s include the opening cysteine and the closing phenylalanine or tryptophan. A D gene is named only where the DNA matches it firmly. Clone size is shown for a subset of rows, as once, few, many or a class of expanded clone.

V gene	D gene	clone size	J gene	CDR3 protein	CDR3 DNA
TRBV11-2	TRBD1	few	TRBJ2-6	CASSKQGAAAGANVLTF	TGTGCCAGCAGCAAACAGGGGGCGGCGGCCGGGGCCAACGTCCTGACTTTC
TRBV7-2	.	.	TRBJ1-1	CASSNSLLNTEAFF	TGTGCCAGCAGTAACAGCCTACTTAACACTGAAGCTTTCTTT
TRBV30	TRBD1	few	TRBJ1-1	CAWRTGPNTEAFF	TGTGCCTGGAGGACAGGGCCGAACACTGAAGCTTTCTTT
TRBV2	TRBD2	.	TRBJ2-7	CASSLSGTSYEQYF	TGTGCCAGCAGCCTTAGCGGGACCTCCTACGAGCAGTACTTC
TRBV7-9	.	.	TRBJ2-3	CASSLVRGASTDTQYF	TGTGCCAGCAGCTTGGTCCGGGGGGCTAGCACAGATACGCAGTATTTT
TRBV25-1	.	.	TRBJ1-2	CASSDSVEYGYTF	TGTGCCAGCAGTGATTCCGTGGAGTATGGCTACACCTTC
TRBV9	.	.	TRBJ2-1	CASSVVSNSYNEQFF	TGTGCCAGCAGCGTAGTTAGCAATTCCTACAATGAGCAGTTCTTC
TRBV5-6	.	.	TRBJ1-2	CASSFRRVGYTF	TGTGCCAGCAGCTTCCGCAGGGTCGGCTACACCTTC
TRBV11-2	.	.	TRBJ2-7	CASSHLRGTYEQYF	TGTGCCAGCAGCCACCTCAGGGGAACCTACGAGCAGTACTTC
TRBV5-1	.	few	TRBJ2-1	CASSLADYNEQFF	TGCGCCAGCAGCTTAGCTGACTACAATGAGCAGTTCTTC
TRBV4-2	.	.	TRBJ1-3	CASSQESEGNTIYF	TGTGCCAGCAGCCAAGAATCTGAGGGAAACACCATATATTTT
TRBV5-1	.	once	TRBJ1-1	CASNTGGLRNTEAFF	TGCGCCAGCAACACCGGGGGACTGCGGAACACTGAAGCTTTCTTT
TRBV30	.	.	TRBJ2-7	CAWNSVSYEQYF	TGTGCCTGGAACTCGGTCTCCTACGAGCAGTACTTC
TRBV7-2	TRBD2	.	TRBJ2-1	CASSRRTGGTYNEQFF	TGTGCCAGCAGTCGAAGAACGGGGGGGACCTACAATGAGCAGTTCTTC
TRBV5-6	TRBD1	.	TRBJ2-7	CASSWDRGYEQYF	TGTGCCAGCAGCTGGGACAGGGGATACGAGCAGTACTTC
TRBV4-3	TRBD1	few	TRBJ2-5	CASSQGTGQETQYF	TGCGCCAGCAGCCAAGGGACAGGACAAGAGACCCAGTACTTC
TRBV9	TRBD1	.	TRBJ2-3	CASSSTGVGTDTQYF	TGTGCCAGCAGCTCGACAGGGGTAGGCACAGATACGCAGTATTTT
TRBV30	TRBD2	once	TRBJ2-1	CAWSGVRGRPPWEQFF	TGTGCCTGGAGTGGGGTCCGCGGGAGGCCCCCATGGGAGCAGTTCTTC
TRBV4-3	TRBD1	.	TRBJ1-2	CASSQSQGAPNYGYTF	TGCGCCAGCAGCCAGAGCCAGGGGGCCCCTAACTATGGCTACACCTTC
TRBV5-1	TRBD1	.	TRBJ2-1	CASSGDSRSYNEQFF	TGCGCCAGCAGCGGGGACAGCCGCTCCTACAATGAGCAGTTCTTC
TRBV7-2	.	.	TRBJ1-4	CASSRARGNEKLFF	TGTGCCAGCAGCCGGGCCAGGGGTAATGAAAAACTGTTTTTT
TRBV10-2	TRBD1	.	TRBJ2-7	CASSDRDRVSEQYF	TGCGCCAGCAGTGATAGGGACAGGGTTTCCGAGCAGTACTTC
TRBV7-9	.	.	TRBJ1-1	CASSQDTIPTEAFF	TGTGCCAGCAGCCAGGACACCATTCCGACTGAAGCTTTCTTT
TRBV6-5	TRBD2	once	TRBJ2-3	CASSYSWEGSTDTQYF	TGTGCCAGCAGTTACTCCTGGGAGGGTAGCACAGATACGCAGTATTTT
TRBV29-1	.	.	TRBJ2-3	CSAEDGMSTDTQYF	TGCAGCGCCGAGGACGGGATGAGCACAGATACGCAGTATTTT
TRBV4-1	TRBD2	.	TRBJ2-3	CASSLGGRAEDTQYF	TGCGCCAGCAGCCTGGGTGGGAGGGCCGAGGATACGCAGTATTTT
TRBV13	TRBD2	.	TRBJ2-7	CASSLGAGVWNEQYF	TGTGCCAGCAGCTTAGGGGCGGGAGTGTGGAACGAGCAGTACTTC
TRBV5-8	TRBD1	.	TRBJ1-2	CASSHSGTGGRGYTF	TGTGCCAGCTCCCATTCCGGGACAGGGGGACGTGGCTACACCTTC
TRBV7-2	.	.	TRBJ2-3	CASSDSLDTQYF	TGTGCCAGCAGCGACAGTCTGGATACGCAGTATTTT
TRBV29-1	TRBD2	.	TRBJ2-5	CSVAGGASGVETQYF	TGCAGCGTTGCCGGAGGGGCTAGCGGGGTGGAGACCCAGTACTTC
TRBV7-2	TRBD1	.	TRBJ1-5	CASSRTGGGNQPQHF	TGTGCCAGCAGCCGGACAGGGGGAGGCAATCAGCCCCAGCATTTT
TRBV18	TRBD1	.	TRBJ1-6	CASSPTGGSYNSPLHF	TGTGCCAGCTCACCGACAGGGGGGTCCTATAATTCACCCCTCCACTTT
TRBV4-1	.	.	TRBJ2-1	CASSPQAESYNEQFF	TGCGCCAGCAGCCCCCAAGCGGAGTCCTACAATGAGCAGTTCTTC
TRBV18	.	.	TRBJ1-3	CASSTSRRDSNPGTSGNTIYF	TGTGCCAGCTCTACGAGTAGACGGGACTCAAATCCCGGAACCTCTGGAAACACCATATATTTT
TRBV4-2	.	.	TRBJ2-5	CASSQDRTTKETQYF	TGTGCCAGCAGCCAAGATCGTACGACAAAAGAGACCCAGTACTTC
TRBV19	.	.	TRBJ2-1	CASSRSSGTYNEQFF	TGTGCCAGTAGTAGATCGAGCGGTACCTACAATGAGCAGTTCTTC
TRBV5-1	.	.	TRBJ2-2	CASSSSLAPDTGELFF	TGCGCCAGCAGCTCCAGTCTAGCGCCTGACACCGGGGAGCTGTTTTTT
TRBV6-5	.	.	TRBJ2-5	CASSYSRTAQETQYF	TGTGCCAGCAGTTACTCAAGGACAGCCCAAGAGACCCAGTACTTC
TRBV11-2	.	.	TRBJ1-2	CASSLGQGWYGYTF	TGTGCCAGCAGCTTGGGGCAGGGGTGGTATGGCTACACCTTC
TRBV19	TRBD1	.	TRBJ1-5	CASSITTGGVNQPQHF	TGTGCCAGTAGTATAACCACAGGGGGCGTCAATCAGCCCCAGCATTTT
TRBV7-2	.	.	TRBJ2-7	CASSIRGGSSYEQYF	TGTGCCAGCAGCATCAGGGGCGGAAGCTCCTACGAGCAGTACTTC
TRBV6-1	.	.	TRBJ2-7	CASEGHGGYYEQYF	TGTGCCAGTGAGGGCCACGGAGGGTACTACGAGCAGTACTTC
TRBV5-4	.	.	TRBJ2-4	CASSLRWADKNIQYF	TGTGCCAGCAGCTTGAGGTGGGCAGACAAAAACATTCAGTACTTC
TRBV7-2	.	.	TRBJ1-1	CASSSQEATEAFF	TGTGCCAGCAGCTCCCAGGAGGCCACTGAAGCTTTCTTT